The clone carrying this TCR beta chain was detected ten times or more. What it recognizes is unknown. This sample was included in a study of blood T cells in healthy people across ages. Study-wide results and caveats: Possibly confounding the expanded clonotype changes was the fact that donor CMV status was unknown.

Each sample used at least 6.5 million PBMCs. The CDR3 contains 14 residues. V lost 2 bases to trimming and J lost 5 bases; unmatched junction nucleotides: 5. The germline gives CDR1 LGHDT, CDR2 YNNKEL (reference sequence). PCR was performed a second time for about 7 to 12 cycles using a sample-barcoded 5' primer and a J-beta primer mix. Researchers report that each sample yielded at least 2.5 million CDR3-containing paired-end reads. From the 5' RACE reads, TCRdb called clonotypes with MiXCR, one entry per CDR3 protein. The data contain 550,000 to 650,000 distinct CDR3 sequences, about 30% of them singletons.

Sequencing was carried out using blood. The gene calls are TRBV3-1 and TRBJ2-5; 7 bases fit TRBD1. The source is an elderly woman in good health. This CDR3 reads CASSQYRGGETQYF. DNA of the CDR3: TGTGCCAGCAGCCAATACAGGGGCGGCGAGACCCAGTACTTC.